The clone carrying this T cell receptor (beta chain) was seen many times. This sample is part of a study of T cells in Graves' hyperthyroidism and ophthalmopathy. The definition of stable Graves' hyperthyroidism was no ophthalmopathy progression within 18 months. Diagnosis relied on clinical symptoms, serum thyroxine and TRAb, thyroid ultrasound and orbital computed tomography. Researchers amplified the TCR beta CDR3 regions from RNA transcripts. The HTBI primer set served for first-round RT-PCR of the TCR CDR3. TCRdb reprocessed the multiplex PCR reads via MiXCR and lists one record per CDR3 protein. The sample records about 420,000 distinct CDR3 sequences, around 15% being singletons. The source is a young woman with Graves' hyperthyroidism. The specimen sequenced was blood.

CDR3 sequence: CSARGGIGTGQDTQYF. The DNA for the CDR3 is TGCAGTGCTAGAGGCGGGATTGGGACAGGGCAAGATACGCAGTATTTT. This chain links TRBV20-1 with TRBJ2-3; 9 bases fit TRBD1. The CDR3 consists of 16 residues. Trimming removed 1 base from V and 5 bases from J; junction bases left unmatched: 10. Germline V lookup: CDR1 DFQATT, CDR2 SNEGSKA (reference sequence).